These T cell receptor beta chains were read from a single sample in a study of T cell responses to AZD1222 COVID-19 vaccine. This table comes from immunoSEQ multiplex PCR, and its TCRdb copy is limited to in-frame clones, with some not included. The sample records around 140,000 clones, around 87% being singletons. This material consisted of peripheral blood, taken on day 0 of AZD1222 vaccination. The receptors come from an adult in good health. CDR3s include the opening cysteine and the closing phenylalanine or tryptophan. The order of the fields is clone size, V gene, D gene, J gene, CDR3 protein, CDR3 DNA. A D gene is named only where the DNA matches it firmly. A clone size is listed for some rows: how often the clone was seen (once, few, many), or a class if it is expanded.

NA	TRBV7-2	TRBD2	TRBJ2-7	CASSFERGVSYEQYF	TGTGCCAGCAGCTTTGAGCGGGGGGTATCCTACGAGCAGTACTTC
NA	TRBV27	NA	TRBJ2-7	CASSLLAAPYEQYF	TGTGCCAGCAGTTTATTAGCGGCTCCCTACGAGCAGTACTTC
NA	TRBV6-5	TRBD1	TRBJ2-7	CASSYGTGGFEQYF	TGTGCCAGCAGTTACGGGACAGGGGGCTTCGAGCAGTACTTC
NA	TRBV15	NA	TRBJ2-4	CATSRGTVGEYIQYF	TGTGCCACCAGCAGAGGGACAGTCGGGGAGTACATTCAGTACTTC
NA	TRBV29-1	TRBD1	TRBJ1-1	CSVETRGGTGGRTEAFF	TGCAGCGTTGAGACAAGGGGAGGGACAGGGGGCCGCACTGAAGCTTTCTTT
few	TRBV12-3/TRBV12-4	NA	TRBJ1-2	CASTPQGTYGYTF	TGTGCCAGCACCCCACAGGGAACCTATGGCTACACCTTC
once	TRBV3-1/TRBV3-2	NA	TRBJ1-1	CASSGGVGTEAFF	TGTGCCAGCAGCGGAGGGGTAGGGACTGAAGCTTTCTTT
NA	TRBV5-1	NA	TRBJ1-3	CASSPDGPGNTIYF	TGCGCCAGCAGCCCGGACGGCCCTGGAAACACCATATATTTT
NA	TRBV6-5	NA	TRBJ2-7	CASRGGSPYEQYF	TGTGCCAGCAGAGGAGGGAGTCCCTACGAGCAGTACTTC
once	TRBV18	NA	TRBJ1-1	CASSDTLNTEAFF	TGTGCCAGCTCTGACACATTGAACACTGAAGCTTTCTTT
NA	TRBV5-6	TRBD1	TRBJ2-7	CASSLVGTGYSYEQYF	TGTGCCAGCAGCTTGGTTGGGACAGGGTATTCCTACGAGCAGTACTTC
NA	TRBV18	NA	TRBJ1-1	CASSPTGTAEAFF	TGTGCCAGCTCACCAACCGGGACCGCTGAAGCTTTCTTT
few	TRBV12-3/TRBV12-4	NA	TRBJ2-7	CASSPATSREQYF	TGTGCCAGCAGCCCGGCCACATCACGCGAGCAGTACTTC
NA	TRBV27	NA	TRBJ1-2	CASSSPRSNYGYTF	TGTGCCAGCAGTTCCCCCCGGTCTAACTATGGCTACACCTTC
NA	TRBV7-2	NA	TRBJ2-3	CASSRDLSTDTQYF	TGTGCCAGCAGCCGGGACCTGAGCACAGATACGCAGTATTTT
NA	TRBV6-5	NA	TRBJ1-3	CATSHSGNTIYF	TGTGCCACCTCTCACTCTGGAAACACCATATATTTT
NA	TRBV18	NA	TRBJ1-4	CASSPQGSDEKLFF	TGTGCCAGCTCACCACAGGGTTCGGATGAAAAACTGTTTTTT
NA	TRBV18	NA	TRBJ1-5	CASSPQGNQPQHF	TGTGCCAGCTCACCTCAGGGTAATCAGCCCCAGCATTTT
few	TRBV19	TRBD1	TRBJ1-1	CASIQQGARAEAFF	TGTGCCAGTATTCAACAGGGGGCGCGCGCTGAAGCTTTCTTT
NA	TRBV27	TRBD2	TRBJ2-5	CASSYLAGVSETQYF	TGTGCCAGCTCTTATCTAGCGGGAGTATCGGAGACCCAGTACTTC
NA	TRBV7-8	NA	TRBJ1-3	CASSFVGFFSGNTIYF	TGTGCCAGCAGCTTCGTCGGCTTTTTCTCTGGAAACACCATATATTTT
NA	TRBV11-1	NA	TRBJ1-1	CASSSGAGTEAFF	TGTGCCAGCAGCTCAGGGGCAGGCACTGAAGCTTTCTTT
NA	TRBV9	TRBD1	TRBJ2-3	CASSATTGGRGTDTQYF	TGTGCCAGCAGCGCTACTACAGGGGGCAGGGGCACAGATACGCAGTATTTT
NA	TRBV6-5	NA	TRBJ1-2	CASIRTTGSFYGYTF	TGTGCCAGCATCCGGACAACAGGAAGTTTCTATGGCTACACCTTC
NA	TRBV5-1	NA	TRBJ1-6	CASSLAGGPASNSPLHF	TGCGCCAGCAGCTTGGCAGGAGGGCCCGCCAGTAATTCACCCCTCCACTTT
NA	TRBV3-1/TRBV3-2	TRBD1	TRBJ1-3	CASSQVGGRLSGNTIYF	TGTGCCAGCAGCCAAGTAGGGGGCCGTCTCTCTGGAAACACCATATATTTT
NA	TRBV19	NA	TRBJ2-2	CASSIGVLGELFF	TGTGCCAGTAGTATTGGAGTGCTAGGGGAGCTGTTTTTT
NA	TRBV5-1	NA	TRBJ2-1	CASSEAYTISYNEQFF	TGCGCCAGCAGCGAGGCCTACACGATCTCCTACAATGAGCAGTTCTTC
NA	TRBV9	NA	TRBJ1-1	CASSVVSNTEAFF	TGTGCCAGCAGCGTAGTGTCGAACACTGAAGCTTTCTTT
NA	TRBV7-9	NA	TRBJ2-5	CASSLRRRQETQYF	TGTGCCAGCAGCTTACGGAGACGCCAAGAGACCCAGTACTTC
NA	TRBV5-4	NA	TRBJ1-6	CASSWAPGDNSPLHF	TGTGCCAGCAGCTGGGCCCCGGGAGATAATTCACCCCTCCACTTT
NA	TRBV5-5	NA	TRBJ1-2	CASSLVTRGAFYGYTF	TGTGCCAGCAGCTTGGTGACTCGGGGGGCGTTCTATGGCTACACCTTC
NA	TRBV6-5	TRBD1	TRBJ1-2	CASSPGQSGYGYTF	TGTGCCAGCAGCCCGGGACAGTCAGGCTATGGCTACACCTTC
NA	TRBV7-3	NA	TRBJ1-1	CASSYTLNTEAFF	TGTGCCAGCAGCTACACATTGAACACTGAAGCTTTCTTT
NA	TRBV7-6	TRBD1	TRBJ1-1	CASSLSRDREAFF	TGTGCCAGCAGCTTAAGTCGGGACAGAGAAGCTTTCTTT
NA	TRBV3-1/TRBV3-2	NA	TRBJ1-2	CASSRSSYGYTF	TGTGCCAGCAGCCGATCCAGTTATGGCTACACCTTC
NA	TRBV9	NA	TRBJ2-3	CASSVGVGDSTDTQYF	TGTGCCAGCAGCGTAGGGGTGGGAGATAGCACAGATACGCAGTATTTT
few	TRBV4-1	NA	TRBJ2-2	CASSQSRLGEPGELFF	TGCGCCAGCAGCCAATCTAGACTAGGAGAGCCCGGGGAGCTGTTTTTT
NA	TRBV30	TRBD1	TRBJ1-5	CAWSHSGGRNQPQHF	TGTGCCTGGAGTCACTCAGGGGGCCGGAATCAGCCCCAGCATTTT
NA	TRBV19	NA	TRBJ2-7	CATSQLVSDEQYF	TGTGCCACCTCCCAACTAGTGTCGGACGAGCAGTACTTC
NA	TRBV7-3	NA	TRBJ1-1	CASSLTLRGVSNTEAFF	TGTGCCAGCAGCTTAACGTTAAGAGGGGTCTCGAACACTGAAGCTTTCTTT
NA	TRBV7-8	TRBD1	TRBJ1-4	CASSKTGALLQELFF	TGTGCCAGCAGTAAGACAGGGGCGCTTCTTCAGGAACTGTTTTTT
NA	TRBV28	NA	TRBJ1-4	CASSPLQGGTNEKLFF	TGTGCCAGCAGTCCACTACAGGGCGGCACTAATGAAAAACTGTTTTTT
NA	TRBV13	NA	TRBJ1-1	CASSPYIIDTEAFF	TGTGCCAGCAGCCCATACATTATAGACACTGAAGCTTTCTTT
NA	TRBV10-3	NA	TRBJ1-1	CAISPGQNTEAFF	TGTGCCATCAGCCCTGGACAGAACACTGAAGCTTTCTTT
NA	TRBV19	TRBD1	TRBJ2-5	CASSRDRAETQYF	TGTGCCAGTAGTAGAGACAGGGCCGAGACCCAGTACTTC
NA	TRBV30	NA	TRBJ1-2	CAWSVIRNPYGYTF	TGTGCCTGGAGTGTAATCAGGAATCCCTATGGCTACACCTTC
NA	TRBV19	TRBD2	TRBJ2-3	CASRAGGPIADTQYF	TGTGCCAGTAGGGCGGGAGGGCCCATAGCGGATACGCAGTATTTT
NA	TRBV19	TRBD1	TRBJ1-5	CASSTGGIYSNQPQHF	TGTGCCAGTAGTACAGGGGGAATCTATAGCAATCAGCCCCAGCATTTT
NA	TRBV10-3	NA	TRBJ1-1	CAISESFLQGGTEAFF	TGTGCCATCAGTGAGTCGTTTTTGCAGGGAGGCACTGAAGCTTTCTTT
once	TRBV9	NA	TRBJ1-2	CASSISPVSRDDGYTF	TGTGCCAGCAGCATAAGCCCCGTTTCCAGGGACGATGGCTACACCTTC
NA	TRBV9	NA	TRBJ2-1	CASVSGYNEQFF	TGTGCCAGCGTCTCAGGATACAATGAGCAGTTCTTC
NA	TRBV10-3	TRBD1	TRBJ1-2	CAISEVDRGFANYGYTF	TGTGCCATCAGTGAGGTCGACAGGGGATTCGCTAACTATGGCTACACCTTC
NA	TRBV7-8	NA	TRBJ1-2	CASSLAVEAIYGYTF	TGTGCCAGCAGCTTAGCGGTGGAGGCCATCTATGGCTACACCTTC
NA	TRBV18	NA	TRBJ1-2	CASSDVGIDGYTF	TGTGCCAGCTCAGACGTCGGTATCGATGGCTACACCTTC
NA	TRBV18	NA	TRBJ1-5	CASSQDSGNQPQHF	TGTGCCAGCTCCCAGGACAGTGGCAATCAGCCCCAGCATTTT